The clone carrying this T cell receptor beta chain was seen repeatedly, ten times or more. Its cognate antigen is unknown. Patients aged 18 to 65 had newly diagnosed hyperthyroidism lasting under 2 months. This sample is drawn from a study of T cells in Graves' hyperthyroidism and ophthalmopathy. Overall study: Before treatment of any kind, peripheral blood was taken at initial diagnosis.

Study-level findings and limits: Blood also showed most of the thyroid clonotypes that were expanded above 0.001.

Germline CDR1 reads MDHEN; CDR2 reads SYDVKM. The CDR3 is 16 amino acids. Trimming removed 7 bases at V and 4 bases at J, with 19 bases between. Regions amplified from RNA transcripts were the TCR beta CDR3 regions. Using the HTBI primer set, a first-round RT-PCR was run on the TCR CDR3. TCRdb independently ran MiXCR on the multiplex PCR reads; one entry per CDR3 protein. The table includes roughly 170,000 distinct CDR3 sequences, around 15% detected once. The V and J genes are TRBV28 and TRBJ2-2; D may be TRBD1 or TRBD2 (6 bases each). Sample: blood. This TCR was recovered from a woman aged 45-59 years with Graves' hyperthyroidism. In nucleotides, the CDR3 is TGTGCCAGCACCCATTTCGGGGGCAGGGGCACCGGGGAGCTGTTTTTT. Translated: CASTHFGGRGTGELFF.